These T cell receptor beta chains were read from a single sample in a study of regulatory T cells in long-lasting Graves disease. TCRdb passed the multiplex PCR reads through MiXCR, listing each CDR3 protein once. The sample includes some 600,000 distinct CDR3 sequences, around 15% of them seen just once. These data are also associated with another study on T cells in Graves' hyperthyroidism and ophthalmopathy.

This specimen consisted of peripheral blood mononuclear cells (PBMCs), obtained at new diagnosis, from a patient treated with antithyroid drugs. These receptors originate from a young man with Graves disease. Each CDR3 is given with its conserved first and last residue. The D gene is left open where the match is weak.

J | V | D | CDR3
TRBJ2-1 | TRBV6-1 | NA | CASRTGRPYNEQFF
TRBJ2-1 | TRBV30 | TRBD2 | CAWSGLAGGYSYNEQFF
TRBJ1-1 | TRBV2 | NA | CASSDLGVGTEAFF
TRBJ1-4 | TRBV4-1 | NA | CASSLRTGVTNEKLFF
TRBJ2-7 | TRBV6-1 | NA | CASIQGWEQYF
TRBJ2-7 | TRBV11-3 | NA | CASSSTLRDEQYF
TRBJ2-7 | TRBV2 | TRBD2 | CASSRGLAGRYEQYF
TRBJ2-7 | TRBV6-2/TRBV6-3 | NA | CASSELGPNYEQYF
TRBJ2-7 | TRBV4-3 | NA | CASSQDTWTKRDEQYF
TRBJ1-1 | TRBV19 | NA | CASSWGRVNTEAFF
TRBJ2-5 | TRBV12-3/TRBV12-4 | NA | CASCPASRGEETQYF
TRBJ2-3 | TRBV5-1 | TRBD1 | CASSLVARQGGTDTQYF
TRBJ2-3 | TRBV20-1 | TRBD2 | CSARDGGRFRTDTQYF
TRBJ2-5 | TRBV7-9 | NA | CASSRRSGVVRETQYF
TRBJ2-3 | TRBV2 | TRBD1 | CASRKPQGASTDTQYF
TRBJ2-3 | TRBV20-1 | NA | CSACPISTDTQYF
TRBJ1-1 | TRBV3-1 | NA | CASSRRVGPTEAFF
TRBJ2-5 | TRBV4-1 | NA | CASSHQLAVTRQETQYF
TRBJ2-3 | TRBV5-1 | NA | CASSPAVSTDTQYF
TRBJ1-4 | TRBV7-9 | NA | CASSLRQGEKLFF